The 24 T cell receptor beta chains below all came from one sample that was sequenced in a study of monozygotic twins with cystic fibrosis. The table came from immunoSEQ multiplex PCR; TCRdb's copy has only in-frame clones and leaves some out. In the table there are roughly 28,000 clones, about 85% of which are singletons. Sequencing input: blood. The receptors derive from a girl between 2 and 10 years old with cystic fibrosis.

This clone was observed a handful of times. This sequence joins TRBV4-1 and TRBJ2-7; no clear D gene. CDR3 length: 14 amino acids. Germline V lookup: CDR1 MGHRA, CDR2 YSYEKL. The V and J ends lost 0 bases and 4 bases respectively, with 10 bases between them. DNA of the CDR3: TGCGCCAGCAGCCAAGAGCCGACGGCTTACGAGCAGTACTTC. Encoded protein: CASSQEPTAYEQYF.

This clone occurred a few times. J is TRBJ2-7 and V is TRBV28, with 8 bases that match TRBD1. Trimming at V came to 6 bases and at J to 3 bases, leaving 4 bases not matched to a gene. CDR3 length equals 13 residues. The germline gives CDR1 MDHEN, CDR2 SYDVKM. CDR3 sequence (DNA): TGTGCCAGCAGGAACAGGGGGAGCTACGAGCAGTACTTC. Translating it yields CASRNRGSYEQYF.

This sequence joins TRBV30 and TRBJ1-2, with 9 positions matching TRBD1. The germline gives CDR1 GTSNPN, CDR2 SVGIG (reference sequence). The ends lost 1 base at V and 8 bases at J; junction bases unmatched: 11. The CDR3 runs to 15 residues. The CDR3 coding sequence is TGTGCCTGGAGTGCTCAAGGGACAGGGCGACGCGGCTACACCTTC. This encodes CAWSAQGTGRRGYTF.

On this clone: This specimen includes other DNA sequences encoding the same CDR3. The chain combines TRBV19 with TRBJ1-2, with D maybe TRBD1 (5 bases). Looked up from germline, CDR1 is LNHDA and CDR2 is SQIVND (reference sequence). V lost 1 base and J 3 bases, leaving 9 bases between the germline ends. The CDR3 loop spans 14 amino acids. The CDR3, as DNA: TGTGCCAGTAGTATAGTAGCCAGGGACTATGGCTACACCTTC. Translating gives CASSIVARDYGYTF.

The chain carries TRBV20-1 and TRBJ1-1; 7 bases match TRBD1. With V trimmed by 8 bases and J by 6 bases, 3 bases remained unmatched. Germline CDR1 and CDR2: DFQATT and SNEGSKA (reference sequence). This CDR3 region has 10 residues. CDR3 residues: CSLDRAEAFF. CDR3 bases: TGCAGTCTCGACAGGGCTGAAGCTTTCTTT.

About this clone itself: Other DNA sequences from this sample encode an identical CDR3 as well. This chain uses TRBV19 with TRBJ1-5; maybe TRBD1 (5 bases). Germline V gene sequence: CDR1 LNHDA, CDR2 SQIVND (reference sequence). V gave up 6 bases and J gave up 0 bases, with 6 bases separating them. The CDR3 runs to 13 residues. CDR3 sequence: CASSRDSNQPQHF. The CDR3 coding sequence is TGTGCCAGTAGCAGGGATAGCAATCAGCCCCAGCATTTT.

The chain employs TRBV28 and TRBJ2-7; no clear D. CDR1 MDHEN and CDR2 SYDVKM come from the germline V gene. Trimming took off 6 bases at V and 6 bases at J, with 12 bases between the two ends. CDR3 length equals 12 residues. The DNA of the CDR3 is TGTGCCAGCAGGCCCCCCCTCGGCGAGCAGTACTTC. Translation gives CASRPPLGEQYF.

The V and J genes are TRBV7-2 and TRBJ2-3; 7 positions agree with TRBD1. J was trimmed by 1 base and V by 5 bases; bases with no gene match: 6. The V gene's germline CDR1 is SGHTA and CDR2 FQGNSA. The CDR3 is 15 residues long. CDR3 sequence: CASSPPGGGTDTQYF. The CDR3 coding sequence is TGTGCCAGCAGCCCCCCAGGGGGTGGCACAGATACGCAGTATTTT. Using reference TRBV7-2 and TRBJ2-3 for the parts outside the CDR3, the full variable domain is GAGVSQSPSNKVTEKGKDVELRCDPISGHTALYWYRQSLGQGLEFLIYFQGNSAPDKSGLPSDRFSAERTGGSVSTLTIQRTQQEDSAVYLCASSPPGGGTDTQYFGPGTRLTVL.

The chain is built from TRBV7-9 and TRBJ2-3; D remains ambiguous. V gave up 5 bases and J gave up 5 bases, with 5 bases separating them. The CDR3 runs to 11 residues. In germline, CDR1 is SEHNR, CDR2 FQNEAQ (reference sequence). CDR3 in DNA: TGTGCCAGCAGCCCCATAGATACGCAGTATTTT. Amino acid sequence: CASSPIDTQYF.

The V gene is TRBV4-1, the J gene TRBJ1-5, with D possibly matching TRBD1 (5 bases). Between the trimmed V and J ends, which lost 2 bases and 1 base, there was a span of 9 bases. The CDR3 spans 15 residues. The germline gives CDR1 MGHRA, CDR2 YSYEKL. CDR3 protein: CASSQSQDSNQPQHF. CDR3 in DNA: TGCGCCAGCAGCCAATCACAGGACAGCAATCAGCCCCAGCATTTT.

This sequence joins TRBV6-4 and TRBJ2-3; D call uncertain. CDR3 length: 13 residues. V lost 6 bases, J lost 11 bases, and 18 bases lay in between. Per the germline V gene, CDR1 is MRHNA and CDR2 is SNTAGT. The CDR3 coding sequence is TGTGCCAGCAGCGCCTCTGTTGGGTATTTGCAGTATTTT. Translation: CASSASVGYLQYF.

The chain joins TRBV7-2 to TRBJ2-1; D is unresolved. Germline-derived CDR1 and CDR2 are SGHTA and FQGNSA. There are 14 residues in the CDR3. Trimming stripped 5 bases from V and 5 bases from J, with 13 bases between. CDR3 DNA sequence: TGTGCCAGCAGCATGGTGGGATTCCACAATGAGCAGTTCTTC. Translated, it gives CASSMVGFHNEQFF.

The chain links TRBV2 to TRBJ1-5; possible D gene TRBD1, 5 bases. The V end lost 7 bases, the J end lost 4 bases, and 17 bases lay between the germline ends. The CDR3 totals 15 residues. The germline V gene encodes CDR1 SNHLY and CDR2 FYNNEI. In DNA form, the CDR3 reads TGTGCCAGCAAGACCCAGGGTCCCCAAAATCAGCCCCAGCATTTT. This translates into CASKTQGPQNQPQHF.

The rearrangement links TRBV30 to TRBJ1-5; D gene unclear. CDR1 and CDR2 from the germline V gene are GTSNPN and SVGIG (reference sequence). V was pared by 0 bases and J by 0 bases, with 6 bases between. There are 14 residues in the CDR3. The CDR3 protein is CAWSVLHSNQPQHF. CDR3 nucleotide sequence: TGTGCCTGGAGTGTACTTCATAGCAATCAGCCCCAGCATTTT.

The CDR3 coding sequence is TGTGCCAGTACCAAACAAGGGGGCAATCAGCCCCAGCATTTT. Its protein product is CASTKQGGNQPQHF. V and J are TRBV19 and TRBJ1-5; perhaps TRBD1 as D (5 bases). Germline values: CDR1 LNHDA, CDR2 SQIVND (reference sequence). This CDR3 comprises 14 residues. The ends were cut back, 7 bases at V and 2 bases at J, with 12 bases in the middle.

The chain couples TRBV19 to TRBJ2-1; 7 bases agree with TRBD2. Germline loops: CDR1 LNHDA, CDR2 SQIVND (reference sequence). The ends lost 3 bases at V and 5 bases at J; junction bases unmatched: 10. This CDR3 contains 16 residues. The CDR3, as DNA: TGTGCCAGTAGTATTAGCCACGGGGAGGGGAACAATGAGCAGTTCTTC. Translated, it gives CASSISHGEGNNEQFF.

This clone was picked up a small number of times. The CDR3 region is CASSVPWGKTGELFF. CDR3 DNA sequence: TGTGCCAGCAGTGTCCCATGGGGGAAAACCGGGGAGCTGTTTTTT. The chain is built from TRBV2 and TRBJ2-2; TRBD1 or TRBD2 may be the D gene (5 bases each). This CDR3 has 15 amino acids. Germline V gene data show CDR1 as SNHLY and CDR2 as FYNNEI. The V and J ends lost 4 bases and 5 bases respectively, with 14 bases between them. Supplemented by reference TRBV2 and TRBJ2-2, the full variable domain reads EPEVTQTPSHQVTQMGQEVILRCVPISNHLYFYWYRQILGQKVEFLVSFYNNEISEKSEIFDDQFSVERPDGSNFTLKIRSTKLEDSAMYFCASSVPWGKTGELFFGEGSRLTVL.

This chain links TRBV2 with TRBJ1-1; no definite D call. V lost 8 bases and J 7 bases, leaving 14 bases between the germline ends. Germline V gene data show CDR1 as SNHLY and CDR2 as FYNNEI. The CDR3 extends over 12 amino acids. CDR3 residues: CASSRLSSEAFF. The CDR3 nucleotides read TGTGCCAGCTCAAGACTCTCGAGTGAAGCTTTCTTT.

This clone was seen a few times. The V and J genes are TRBV21-1 and TRBJ1-1. TRBV21-1 is listed as a pseudogene. The CDR3 spans 14 residues. CDR3: CAIPSGEEDTEAFF. CDR3 nucleotides: TGTGCCATCCCCTCGGGGGAGGAGGACACTGAAGCTTTCTTT.

J is TRBJ2-7 and V is TRBV6-1; 9 bases agree with TRBD1. This CDR3 is 14 amino acids long. The ends lost 4 bases at V and 4 bases at J; junction bases unmatched: 5. Germline V lookup: CDR1 MNHNS, CDR2 SASEGT. CDR3 sequence: CASSGRGQGYEQYF. In DNA form, the CDR3 reads TGTGCCAGCAGTGGGAGGGGACAGGGTTACGAGCAGTACTTC.

This clone was picked up a small number of times. The chain couples TRBV5-1 to TRBJ1-2; D is ambiguous. CDR1 is SGHRS, CDR2 YFSETQ, per germline. Trimming stripped 1 base from V and 4 bases from J, with 17 bases between. The CDR3 extends over 16 amino acids. The CDR3 coding sequence is TGCGCCAGCAGCTTGAAGGCAGGTGACATGGCCTATGGCTACACCTTC. Residues: CASSLKAGDMAYGYTF.

The V call is TRBV2, the J call TRBJ1-3; D is ambiguous. This CDR3 has 11 residues. Trimming left V 5 bases short and J 4 bases short, with 3 bases between. Germline V CDR1 and CDR2: SNHLY, FYNNEI. CDR3 region: CASSPGNTIYF. The CDR3 DNA is TGTGCCAGCAGTCCAGGAAACACCATATATTTT.

The chain carries TRBV5-1 and TRBJ1-1; the match to TRBD1 covers 10 bases. J was trimmed by 3 bases and V by 4 bases; bases with no gene match: 6. The V gene's germline CDR1 is SGHRS and CDR2 YFSETQ. CDR3 length equals 15 residues. This chain's CDR3 is CASSGGQGRDTEAFF. In DNA, the CDR3 is TGCGCCAGCAGCGGGGGACAGGGGAGGGACACTGAAGCTTTCTTT.

This chain connects TRBV27 to TRBJ1-2; 7 bases are a match to TRBD1. The CDR3 is made up of 16 amino acids. The V and J ends lost 0 bases and 4 bases, in that order; junction bases with no gene match: 8. Germline-derived CDR1 and CDR2 are MNHEY and SMNVEV (reference sequence). The CDR3 loop is CASSLSGPGTVYGYTF. The CDR3, as DNA: TGTGCCAGCAGTTTATCGGGCCCCGGGACAGTCTATGGCTACACCTTC.